The rows below give T cell receptor beta chains drawn from one sample of a study of blood T cell repertoires in COVID-19. Repertoires were generated with immunoSEQ multiplex PCR, while TCRdb's copy carries only in-frame clones and drops some. Among about 140,000 clones listed, nearly 85% were seen once. Sequencing was done on a sample of PBMCs or T cells enriched from blood (not recorded which). Every receptor here comes from a man aged 50-59 years in a cohort exposed to, infected with or recovered from COVID-19 (not recorded which). CDR3s include the opening cysteine and the closing phenylalanine or tryptophan. A D gene is named only where the DNA matches it firmly. Only some rows state a clone size, as once, few, many or a class for expanded clones.

abundance | j_gene | d_gene | v_gene | CDR3aa | CDR3nt
- | TRBJ1-1 | TRBD1 | TRBV27 | CASRRSGTGGGGAFF | TGTGCCAGCAGACGATCCGGGACAGGGGGGGGCGGAGCTTTCTTT
- | TRBJ1-5 | - | TRBV27 | CASSSEENQPQHF | TGTGCCAGCTCCTCTGAGGAAAATCAGCCCCAGCATTTT
- | TRBJ1-5 | - | TRBV19 | CASTPTGFNQPQHF | TGTGCCAGTACCCCGACGGGATTCAATCAGCCCCAGCATTTT
- | TRBJ2-7 | TRBD1 | TRBV5-4 | CASSPGTGGVGLASHEQYF | TGTGCCAGCAGCCCCGGGACAGGGGGCGTAGGACTAGCGTCCCACGAGCAGTACTTC
- | TRBJ2-3 | - | TRBV7-3 | CASSRGIDTQYF | TGTGCCAGCAGTAGGGGGATAGATACGCAGTATTTT
- | TRBJ2-6 | - | TRBV11-2 | CASSLDGGRWDVLTF | TGTGCCAGCAGCTTAGATGGGGGCCGGTGGGACGTCCTGACTTTC
many | TRBJ1-1 | - | TRBV4-3 | CASSQEYGGNFGSTEAFF | TGCGCCAGCAGCCAAGAATACGGAGGGAACTTCGGGTCAACTGAAGCTTTCTTT
- | TRBJ2-5 | TRBD2 | TRBV7-9 | CASSSPGTSGRASETQYF | TGTGCCAGCAGCTCCCCCGGGACTAGCGGGAGGGCCTCCGAGACCCAGTACTTC
- | TRBJ1-2 | - | TRBV30 | CAWSVRANDGYTF | TGTGCCTGGAGTGTTCGCGCCAACGATGGCTACACCTTC
- | TRBJ2-7 | - | TRBV3-1/TRBV3-2 | CASSQGGGGTQYF | TGTGCCAGCAGCCAAGGCGGCGGGGGCACGCAGTACTTC
- | TRBJ1-2 | TRBD1 | TRBV19 | CASNRDRYYYGYTF | TGTGCCAGTAACCGGGACAGATACTACTATGGCTACACCTTC
- | TRBJ1-2 | - | TRBV6-1 | CASSEFGTNNYGYTF | TGTGCCAGCAGTGAGTTCGGGACAAATAACTATGGCTACACCTTC
- | TRBJ2-3 | TRBD2 | TRBV7-2 | CASSPDGRGNTDTQYF | TGTGCCAGCAGCCCCGACGGGCGGGGGAACACAGATACGCAGTATTTT
once | TRBJ2-1 | - | TRBV24-1 | CATSDQQGGVYHEQFF | TGTGCCACCAGTGACCAACAAGGAGGGGTGTATCATGAGCAGTTCTTC
few | TRBJ2-7 | - | TRBV21-1 | CASSKFVDRRAPYEQYF | TGTGCCAGCAGCAAATTTGTTGACAGGCGGGCCCCCTACGAGCAGTACTTC
- | TRBJ2-3 | - | TRBV9 | CASSANSDTQYF | TGTGCCAGCAGCGCGAACTCAGATACGCAGTATTTT
- | TRBJ2-1 | TRBD2 | TRBV9 | CASSADPGLAGGLLYNEQFF | TGTGCCAGCAGCGCGGATCCGGGACTAGCGGGGGGCCTACTCTACAATGAGCAGTTCTTC
- | TRBJ1-5 | TRBD1 | TRBV10-3 | CAIRGDSYSNQPQHF | TGTGCCATCAGGGGGGACAGTTATAGCAATCAGCCCCAGCATTTT
- | TRBJ2-7 | TRBD1 | TRBV4-2 | CASSQGDSSSYEQYF | TGTGCCAGCAGCCAAGGGGACAGTTCCTCCTACGAGCAGTACTTC
- | TRBJ1-1 | TRBD1 | TRBV5-1 | CASSPQGALGAFF | TGCGCCAGCAGCCCACAGGGGGCGCTCGGAGCTTTCTTT
- | TRBJ2-1 | TRBD2 | TRBV10-1 | CASSESTLATDEQFF | TGCGCCAGCAGTGAGTCCACACTAGCGACGGATGAGCAGTTCTTC
- | TRBJ2-5 | - | TRBV5-4 | CASSLGVVSETQYF | TGTGCCAGCAGCTTGGGCGTAGTATCAGAGACCCAGTACTTC
- | TRBJ1-6 | - | TRBV6-5 | CASSYSEPYNSPLHF | TGTGCCAGCAGTTACTCAGAGCCCTATAATTCACCCCTCCACTTT
few | TRBJ1-2 | - | TRBV7-9 | CASSYDRHYGYTF | TGTGCCAGCAGCTATGACAGACACTATGGCTACACCTTC
few | TRBJ1-4 | - | TRBV7-9 | CASSFPRGGGNEKLFF | TGTGCCAGCAGCTTCCCCCGCGGGGGGGGTAATGAAAAACTGTTTTTT
- | TRBJ1-2 | - | TRBV6-5 | CASSWAAGAGYTF | TGTGCCAGCAGCTGGGCCGCGGGAGCGGGCTACACCTTC
- | TRBJ1-2 | - | TRBV5-1 | CASSPSSTEYGYTF | TGCGCCAGCAGCCCATCCTCGACAGAGTATGGCTACACCTTC
few | TRBJ2-1 | TRBD2 | TRBV27 | CASRARTSGRSVNEQFF | TGTGCCAGCAGGGCCCGGACTAGCGGGAGGTCAGTAAACGAGCAGTTCTTC
- | TRBJ2-7 | TRBD2 | TRBV11-2 | CASSSLRRKASGGTYEQYF | TGTGCCAGCAGCTCCCTAAGGCGGAAGGCTAGCGGGGGGACCTACGAGCAGTACTTC
- | TRBJ2-5 | - | TRBV19 | CASSISSRETQYF | TGTGCCAGTAGTATATCGTCCCGGGAGACCCAGTACTTC
- | TRBJ2-7 | TRBD2 | TRBV14 | CASSQGLAGVTYEQYF | TGTGCCAGCAGCCAAGGACTAGCGGGAGTCACCTACGAGCAGTACTTC
- | TRBJ2-3 | - | TRBV14 | CASSQDRQPTDTQYF | TGTGCCAGCAGCCAAGACAGACAGCCCACAGATACGCAGTATTTT
- | TRBJ2-7 | - | TRBV29-1 | CSVDSGEALGEQYF | TGCAGCGTTGATTCGGGGGAAGCATTAGGGGAGCAGTACTTC
- | TRBJ1-5 | - | TRBV19 | CASSLGARRNQPQHF | TGTGCCAGTAGTCTTGGAGCCCGGCGCAATCAGCCCCAGCATTTT
- | TRBJ2-2 | - | TRBV6-1 | CASSESSRRNTGELFF | TGTGCCAGCAGTGAGTCTAGCCGGCGGAACACCGGGGAGCTGTTTTTT
- | TRBJ1-2 | - | TRBV5-4 | CASSSTAGYGYTF | TGTGCCAGCAGTTCAACGGCGGGCTATGGCTACACCTTC
- | TRBJ1-1 | - | TRBV9 | CASSVTMGGNTEAFF | TGTGCCAGCAGCGTTACGATGGGAGGGAACACTGAAGCTTTCTTT
- | TRBJ1-1 | - | TRBV7-2 | CASSPQAGIGTEAFF | TGTGCCAGCAGCCCCCAGGCAGGGATTGGGACTGAAGCTTTCTTT
- | TRBJ1-2 | - | TRBV2 | CASGGNSMNYGYTF | TGTGCCAGCGGAGGAAACAGCATGAACTATGGCTACACCTTC
- | TRBJ2-1 | TRBD1 | TRBV7-6 | CASSSDGRGRYEQFF | TGTGCCAGCAGCTCAGACGGCAGGGGGCGATATGAGCAGTTCTTC
- | TRBJ1-4 | TRBD1 | TRBV7-9 | CASSVGQGTNEKLFF | TGTGCCAGCAGCGTTGGACAGGGAACTAATGAAAAACTGTTTTTT
- | TRBJ1-5 | TRBD1 | TRBV6-5 | CASSPGDRGYQPQHF | TGTGCCAGCAGTCCCGGGGACAGGGGATATCAGCCCCAGCATTTT
- | TRBJ1-3 | - | TRBV7-2 | CASSYIDSGYGDTIYF | TGTGCCAGCAGCTATATAGACAGTGGATATGGGGACACCATATATTTT
- | TRBJ1-2 | TRBD1 | TRBV11-2 | CASSLRTGGLWYGYTF | TGTGCCAGCAGCCTTCGGACAGGGGGATTATGGTATGGCTACACCTTC
few | TRBJ2-7 | TRBD1 | TRBV27 | CASSFLDRAGYEQYF | TGTGCCAGCAGTTTCCTAGACAGGGCCGGCTACGAGCAGTACTTC
- | TRBJ2-3 | - | TRBV7-9 | CASSFSPPLDTQYF | TGTGCCAGCAGCTTTAGCCCCCCGTTGGATACGCAGTATTTT
- | TRBJ1-2 | - | TRBV30 | CAWSVGSGIGYTF | TGTGCCTGGAGTGTAGGGTCAGGGATTGGCTACACCTTC
once | TRBJ1-5 | - | TRBV19 | CASSILAANQPQHF | TGTGCCAGTAGTATCCTGGCCGCCAACCAGCCCCAGCATTTT
- | TRBJ2-5 | TRBD2 | TRBV7-9 | CASRAGLAGIWETQYF | TGTGCCAGCAGGGCGGGACTAGCGGGGATATGGGAGACCCAGTACTTC
- | TRBJ2-2 | - | TRBV11-2 | CASSLVAGLAGELFF | TGTGCCAGCAGCTTAGTGGCAGGGCTGGCCGGGGAGCTGTTTTTT
- | TRBJ1-2 | - | TRBV6-1 | CASSEKGLLYYGYTF | TGTGCCAGCAGTGAAAAGGGACTTCTTTACTATGGCTACACCTTC
- | TRBJ2-1 | - | TRBV30 | CAWSFGQHNNEQFF | TGTGCCTGGAGTTTCGGACAGCATAACAATGAGCAGTTCTTC
- | TRBJ1-6 | - | TRBV14 | CASSAAGTYNSPLHF | TGTGCCAGCAGCGCCGCCGGGACCTATAATTCACCCCTCCACTTT
- | TRBJ2-5 | - | TRBV30 | CAWTAGAGETQYF | TGTGCCTGGACGGCGGGGGCCGGAGAGACCCAGTACTTC
few | TRBJ1-6 | TRBD1 | TRBV5-1 | CASSSGQGSSPLHF | TGCGCCAGCAGCTCCGGACAGGGGAGTTCACCCCTCCACTTT